The T cell receptor (beta chain) described here comes from a study of cytomegalovirus exposure and HLA in healthy donors. Study observations and caveats: Highly shared sequence variants in one cluster were likely a sequencing artifact. In a later analysis, donors in an Asian-associated ancestry cluster reportedly had fewer N-insertions in productive TCRs than the cohort mean.

With regard to this clone: The antigen is undetermined.

The PCR ran on 60 Vbeta and 13 Jbeta primers. Repertoires were generated with immunoSEQ multiplex PCR, while TCRdb's copy carries only in-frame clones and drops some. The sample lists a few hundred thousand clones; around 80% were seen once. The J segment lost 8 bases and the V segment lost 5 bases, leaving 8 bases of the junction unmatched. Germline loops: CDR1 MDHEN, CDR2 SYDVKM. This CDR3 spans 13 amino acids. The clonotype comes from a woman aged 55-69 years in good health and CMV-seropositive. Sequenced: PBMCs. The chain carries TRBV28 and TRBJ2-7; 8 nucleotides line up with TRBD1. CDR3 coding DNA: TGTGCCAGCAGTCCGGGACAGGCCGTCAAGCAGTACTTC. Translated, it gives CASSPGQAVKQYF.